The 11 T cell receptor beta chains listed next were all sequenced from one sample in a study of CD8+ T cells in alopecia areata. Sequencing used cDNA as its template, made by extracting RNA and reverse transcribing it. Sequencing used immunoSEQ multiplex PCR; TCRdb keeps in-frame clones, though not all of them. The profile covers under 150,000 clones, with about two thirds appearing a single time and 36% taken by the ten largest. The sequencing input was CD8+ T cells sorted from blood. The receptor source for this set is a human donor in good health.

This sequence joins TRBV5-6 and TRBJ2-1, with unresolved D. The CDR3 runs 12 residues. Germline-derived CDR1 and CDR2 are SGHDT and YYEEEE. Trimming took 4 bases from V and 8 from J, leaving 10 bases between them. The CDR3 DNA is TGTGCCAGCAGCGTAAGAAGCGATGAGCAGTTCTTC. Protein product: CASSVRSDEQFF.

The chain has TRBV4-1 and TRBJ2-2; unclear D gene. This CDR3 spans 17 amino acids. The V end was cut by 3 bases, the J end by 7 bases, with 21 bases between. The germline CDR1 and CDR2 sequences are MGHRA and YSYEKL. The CDR3 DNA reads as TGCGCCAGCAGCCAGGTCCGGGTCCCCCGTCTTAGCGGGGAGCTGTTTTTT. Translated: CASSQVRVPRLSGELFF.

This clone was picked up a small number of times. At the DNA level, this CDR3 is encoded by other sequences in the same sample as well. The chain carries TRBV27 and TRBJ2-2; weak D call: TRBD2 (6 bases). CDR1 is MNHEY, CDR2 SMNVEV, per germline (reference sequence). CDR3 size: 13 residues. Between the trimmed V and J ends, which lost 5 bases and 5 bases, there was a span of 9 bases. CDR3 nucleotides: TGTGCCAGCAGTCTTGGGGGGACCGGGGAGCTGTTTTTT. Translating gives CASSLGGTGELFF.

The rearrangement uses TRBV19 and TRBJ2-5, with D unclear. The germline V gene has CDR1 LNHDA and CDR2 SQIVND (reference sequence). The CDR3 runs to 14 residues. Deletions cut 7 bases from V and 4 bases from J, with 16 bases between. The CDR3 nucleotides are TGTGCCAGTAACGAGGACGCCGGATCAGAGACCCAGTACTTC. Translated, it gives CASNEDAGSETQYF.

V is TRBV7-9 and J is TRBJ2-3, with 7 bases identical to TRBD1. After removal of 2 bases from V and 1 base from J, the junction contained 3 bases not matched to a gene. The CDR3 sequence is 15 residues long. Germline values: CDR1 SEHNR, CDR2 FQNEAQ (reference sequence). The CDR3 DNA reads TGTGCCAGCAGCTTACGAGGGGGCGGCACAGATACGCAGTATTTT. Its translation: CASSLRGGGTDTQYF. Using reference TRBV7-9 and TRBJ2-3 for the parts outside the CDR3, the full variable domain is DTGVSQNPRHKITKRGQNVTFRCDPISEHNRLYWYRQTLGQGPEFLTYFQNEAQLEKSRLLSDRFSAERPKGSFSTLEIQRTEQGDSAMYLCASSLRGGGTDTQYFGPGTRLTVL.

This chain links TRBV27 with TRBJ2-7; 10 bases map to TRBD1. The germline V gene has CDR1 MNHEY and CDR2 SMNVEV (reference sequence). Trimming took 6 bases from V and 5 from J; bases not matched to a gene: 7. This CDR3 spans 14 amino acids. The CDR3: CASRPDRGGHEQYF. The CDR3 nucleotides read TGTGCCAGCAGACCGGACAGGGGGGGACACGAGCAGTACTTC.

This chain links TRBV2 with TRBJ2-1; TRBD2 agrees at 12 bases. Germline V gene sequence: CDR1 SNHLY, CDR2 FYNNEI. With 6 bases clipped from V and 8 bases from J, the junction kept 8 bases outside the gene matches. The CDR3 covers 15 residues. The CDR3 here is CASRPLAGGFHEQFF. The DNA of the CDR3 is TGTGCCAGCAGGCCACTAGCGGGAGGTTTCCATGAGCAGTTCTTC.

CDR3: CASSTGQGNQPQHF. DNA of the CDR3: TGTGCCAGCAGTACGGGACAGGGCAATCAGCCCCAGCATTTT. This rearrangement joins TRBV27 to TRBJ1-5; 8 nucleotides line up with TRBD1. Germline lookup yields CDR1 MNHEY and CDR2 SMNVEV (reference sequence). Trimming at V came to 5 bases and at J to 2 bases, leaving 2 bases not matched to a gene. This CDR3 contains 14 residues.

As to this clone: One end of the junction does not line up with germline, which may come from a read error. The genes are TRBV20-1 and TRBJ1-2; TRBD1 is a possible D gene (6 bases). Germline V CDR1 and CDR2: DFQATT, SNEGSKA (reference sequence). The CDR3 runs 11 residues. CDR3 in amino acids: CSASSGQGYTF. The CDR3 region has the DNA TGCAGCGCTAGCTCCGGACAGGGCTACACCTTC.

Written as DNA, the CDR3 is TGTGCCACCAGCAGTGACAGGGGGCTAAATCAGCCCCAGCATTTT. Its protein product is CATSSDRGLNQPQHF. The J gene is TRBJ1-5, the V gene TRBV15; TRBD1 agrees at 10 bases. V lost 3 bases, J lost 4 bases, and 3 bases stayed unmatched. Germline V CDR1 and CDR2: LNHNV, YYDKDF (reference sequence). The CDR3 totals 15 residues.

The V gene is TRBV2, the J gene TRBJ1-2, with TRBD1 matching over 7 bases. Unmatched junction bases numbered 10, after V lost 2 bases and J lost 4 bases. Germline lookup yields CDR1 SNHLY and CDR2 FYNNEI. This CDR3 is 16 amino acids long. For the CDR3, the DNA is TGTGCCAGCAGTGAATACGCAGGGGACAGACGCTATGGCTACACCTTC. This sequence encodes CASSEYAGDRRYGYTF.